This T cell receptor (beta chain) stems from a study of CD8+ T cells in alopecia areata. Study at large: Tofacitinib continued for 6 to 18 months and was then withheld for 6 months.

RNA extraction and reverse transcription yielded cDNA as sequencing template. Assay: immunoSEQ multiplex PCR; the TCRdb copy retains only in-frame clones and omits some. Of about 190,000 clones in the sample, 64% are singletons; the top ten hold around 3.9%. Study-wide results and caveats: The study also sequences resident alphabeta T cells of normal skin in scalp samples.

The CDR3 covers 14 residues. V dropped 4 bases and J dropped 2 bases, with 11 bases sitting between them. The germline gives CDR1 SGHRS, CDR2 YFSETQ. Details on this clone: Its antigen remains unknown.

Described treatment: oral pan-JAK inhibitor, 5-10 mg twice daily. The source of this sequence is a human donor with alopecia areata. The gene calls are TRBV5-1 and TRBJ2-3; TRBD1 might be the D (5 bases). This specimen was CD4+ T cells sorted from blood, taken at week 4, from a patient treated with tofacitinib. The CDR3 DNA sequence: TGCGCCAGCAGCCTTGAAGGGGCCACAGATACGCAGTATTTT. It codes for CASSLEGATDTQYF.